The entry that follows covers one T cell receptor beta chain sequence. As yet, its antigen is unknown. The data belong to a study of T cell responses to AZD1222 COVID-19 vaccine. Both about-4-week and about-12-week second-dose recipients were combined. Clones were sequenced by immunoSEQ multiplex PCR, and TCRdb holds only the in-frame ones, with some missing. The table records about 160,000 clones, approximately 90% of them present only once. Study outcomes and limitations: The donor group comprised mostly white British people and more females; the analysis possibly underestimated clonal diversity. Researchers took repertoire samples only after the peak T cell response had come.

The sample here was peripheral blood, taken 28 days after the second AZD1222 dose. This receptor was obtained from an adult who received the AZD1222 COVID-19 vaccine.

CDR3 residues: CASSPGGGYEQFF. The CDR3 DNA reads as TGTGCCAGCAGCCCCGGGGGGGGTTATGAGCAGTTCTTC. The chain uses TRBV11-3 and TRBJ2-1, with TRBD2 identical over 8 bases. Looked up from germline, CDR1 is SGHNT and CDR2 is YENEEA. The CDR3 runs 13 residues. After removal of 5 bases from V and 8 bases from J, the junction contained 5 bases not matched to a gene. Looking up the rest from reference TRBV11-3 and TRBJ2-1 gives the full variable domain: EAGVVQSPRYKIIEKKQPVAFWCNPISGHNTLYWYLQNLGQGPELLIRYENEEAVDDSQLPKDRFSAERLKGVDSTLKIQPAELGDSAVYLCASSPGGGYEQFFGPGTRLTVL.